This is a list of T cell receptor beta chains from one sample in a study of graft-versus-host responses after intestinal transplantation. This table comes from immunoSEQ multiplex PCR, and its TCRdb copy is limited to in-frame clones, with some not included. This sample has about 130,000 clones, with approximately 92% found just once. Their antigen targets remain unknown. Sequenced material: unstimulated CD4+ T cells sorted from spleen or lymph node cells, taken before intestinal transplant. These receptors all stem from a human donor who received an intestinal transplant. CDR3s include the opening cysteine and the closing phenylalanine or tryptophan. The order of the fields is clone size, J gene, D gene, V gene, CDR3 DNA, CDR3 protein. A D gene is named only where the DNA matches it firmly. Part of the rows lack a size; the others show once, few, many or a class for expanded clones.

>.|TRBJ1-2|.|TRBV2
TGTGCCAGCACCCCCCACGGTAGCTATGGCTACACCTTC
CASTPHGSYGYTF
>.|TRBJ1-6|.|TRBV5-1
TGCGCCAGCAGCCTCCAAGGGATCTATAATTCACCCCTCCACTTT
CASSLQGIYNSPLHF
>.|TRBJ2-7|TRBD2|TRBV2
TGTGCCAGCCTTAAGCCTGTTAGCGGGGGGGCTGTACTCTACGAGCAGTACTTC
CASLKPVSGGAVLYEQYF
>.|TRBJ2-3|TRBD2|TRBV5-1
TGCGCCAGCAGCAGGGCTAGCGGGGACACAGATACGCAGTATTTT
CASSRASGDTDTQYF
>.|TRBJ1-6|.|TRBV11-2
TGTGCCAGCAAGCAGGGAGGCTATAATTCACCCCTCCACTTT
CASKQGGYNSPLHF
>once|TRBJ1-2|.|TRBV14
TGTGCCAGCAGCCTCGGGATTAACTATGGCTACACCTTC
CASSLGINYGYTF
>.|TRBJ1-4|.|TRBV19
TGTGCCAGTAGTATAGATCCCCGGTCAACTAATGAAAAACTGTTTTTT
CASSIDPRSTNEKLFF
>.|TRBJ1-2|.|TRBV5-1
TGCGCCAGCGGGGAGAACTATGGCTACACCTTC
CASGENYGYTF
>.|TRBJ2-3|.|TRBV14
TGTGCCAGCAGCCAAGTTCTCAGGGGGGCAGATACGCAGTATTTT
CASSQVLRGADTQYF
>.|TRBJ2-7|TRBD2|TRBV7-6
TGTGCCAGCAGCTTACTTCCGGGGACTAGCGGGGGGGCCTACGAGCAGTACTTC
CASSLLPGTSGGAYEQYF
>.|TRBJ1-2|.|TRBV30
TGTGCCTGGGGCCCCCGGGCCCTACCCTATGGCTACACCTTC
CAWGPRALPYGYTF
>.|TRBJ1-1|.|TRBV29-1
TGCAGCGTTGGGCGGGGGTGGGACACTGAAGCTTTCTTT
CSVGRGWDTEAFF
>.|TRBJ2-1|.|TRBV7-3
TGTGCCAGCAGCCTGTCCCGGACAAACAATGAGCAGTTCTTC
CASSLSRTNNEQFF
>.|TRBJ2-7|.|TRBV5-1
TGCGCCAGCAGCCCCACATCCGGCGAGCAGTACTTC
CASSPTSGEQYF
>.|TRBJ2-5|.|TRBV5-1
TGCGCCAGCAGCTTGGGGATTAGCGTACAAGAGACCCAGTACTTC
CASSLGISVQETQYF
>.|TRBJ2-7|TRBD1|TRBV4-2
TGTGCCAGCAGCCAAGCCGCGGGTATAGCCGGGACAGGTAAAACCTACGAGCAGTACTTC
CASSQAAGIAGTGKTYEQYF
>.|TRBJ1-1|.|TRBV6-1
TGTGCCAGCAGTGACCACAGAAATGAAGCTTTCTTT
CASSDHRNEAFF
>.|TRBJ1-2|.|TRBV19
TGTGCCAGTAGTCAGCGACAGAATCGGGCTAACTATGGCTACACCTTC
CASSQRQNRANYGYTF
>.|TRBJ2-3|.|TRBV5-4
TGTGCCAGCAGCTTGGACCCCACGGGGGCTAGCACAGATACGCAGTATTTT
CASSLDPTGASTDTQYF
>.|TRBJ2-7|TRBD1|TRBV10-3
TGTGCCATCAGGAGGGGGACAGGGGACTACGAGCAGTACTTC
CAIRRGTGDYEQYF
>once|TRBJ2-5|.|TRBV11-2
TGTGCCAGCAGCTTAGACCTACAGGGATGGCAGACCCAGTACTTC
CASSLDLQGWQTQYF
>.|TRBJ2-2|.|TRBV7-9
TGTGCCGCTGGTGGATCCGGGGAGCTGTTTTTT
CAAGGSGELFF
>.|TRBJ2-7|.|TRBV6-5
TGTGCCAGCAGCCCCGGAGACAGAATCTACGAGCAGTACTTC
CASSPGDRIYEQYF
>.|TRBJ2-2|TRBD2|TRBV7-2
TGTGCCAGCAGCTTAGTGGCGGGGGGAACCGGGGAGCTGTTTTTT
CASSLVAGGTGELFF
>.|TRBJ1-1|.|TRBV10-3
TGTGCCATCAGACCTCAGGGGCTAGACACTGAAGCTTTCTTT
CAIRPQGLDTEAFF